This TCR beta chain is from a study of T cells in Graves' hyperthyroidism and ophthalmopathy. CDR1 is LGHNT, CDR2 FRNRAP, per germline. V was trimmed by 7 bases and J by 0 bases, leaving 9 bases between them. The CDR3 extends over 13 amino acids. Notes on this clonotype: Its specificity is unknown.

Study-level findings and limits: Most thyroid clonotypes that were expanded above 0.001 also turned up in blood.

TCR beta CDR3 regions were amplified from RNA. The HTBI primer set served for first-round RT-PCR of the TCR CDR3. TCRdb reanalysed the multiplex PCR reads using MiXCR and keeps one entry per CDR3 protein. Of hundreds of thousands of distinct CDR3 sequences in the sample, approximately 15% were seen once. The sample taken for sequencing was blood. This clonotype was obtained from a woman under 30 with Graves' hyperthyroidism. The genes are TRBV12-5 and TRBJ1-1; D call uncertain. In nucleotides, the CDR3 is TGTGCTAGTGCGAACGAGGTGAACACTGAAGCTTTCTTT. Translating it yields CASANEVNTEAFF.